This is a list of T cell receptor beta chains from one sample in a study of T-cell memory formation after mild COVID-19. One entry per CDR3 protein results from TCRdb running MiXCR on the 5' RACE reads. Of nearly 110,000 distinct CDR3 sequences in the sample, approximately 15% were seen once. Sequenced: PBMCs or a T cell subset sorted from them (not recorded which). The origin of the receptors is a man younger than 35 who had mild COVID-19 (a few samples of this study predate the infection). Cell type and time point are not known. CDR3s leave out the opening cysteine and the closing phenylalanine or tryptophan.

v_call: TRBV7-9
cdr3_length: 12
j_call: TRBJ2-3
cdr3_aa: ASSRQPHTDTQY

v_call: TRBV4-3
cdr3_length: 13
j_call: TRBJ2-1
cdr3_aa: ASSQRSGVGVEQF

v_call: TRBV7-9
cdr3_length: 15
j_call: TRBJ2-7
cdr3_aa: ASSDPPGGWHGYEQY

v_call: TRBV27
cdr3_length: 12
j_call: TRBJ1-1
cdr3_aa: ASSPTGRGTEAF

v_call: TRBV7-9
cdr3_length: 9
j_call: TRBJ1-2
cdr3_aa: AGRDAGGYT

v_call: TRBV20-1
cdr3_length: 11
j_call: TRBJ1-5
cdr3_aa: SAKGAINQPQH

v_call: TRBV12-3/TRBV12-4
cdr3_length: 13
j_call: TRBJ2-1
cdr3_aa: ASSLTSGVNNEQF

v_call: TRBV7-9
cdr3_length: 12
j_call: TRBJ1-2
cdr3_aa: ASSYGQGIYGYT

v_call: TRBV11-2
cdr3_length: 11
j_call: TRBJ1-3
cdr3_aa: ASSLGPPQPIY

v_call: TRBV4-1
cdr3_length: 13
j_call: TRBJ2-1
cdr3_aa: ASSQAGPGYNEQF

v_call: TRBV6-2/TRBV6-3
cdr3_length: 12
j_call: TRBJ1-2
cdr3_aa: ASSLTGESYGYT

v_call: TRBV7-8
cdr3_length: 11
j_call: TRBJ1-5
cdr3_aa: ASGTGIYQPQH

v_call: TRBV6-5
cdr3_length: 13
j_call: TRBJ2-2
cdr3_aa: ASSYSNLNTGELF

v_call: TRBV27
cdr3_length: 14
j_call: TRBJ1-6
cdr3_aa: ASSDRGRAYNSPLH

v_call: TRBV5-1
cdr3_length: 9
j_call: TRBJ2-5
cdr3_aa: ASGGGKTQY

v_call: TRBV6-5
cdr3_length: 12
j_call: TRBJ2-5
cdr3_aa: ASNPGGARETQY

v_call: TRBV5-1
cdr3_length: 15
j_call: TRBJ2-3
cdr3_aa: ASSLDGAGGPFDTQY

v_call: TRBV6-5
cdr3_length: 12
j_call: TRBJ2-7
cdr3_aa: ASSFGTASYEQY

v_call: TRBV7-9
cdr3_length: 12
j_call: TRBJ2-4
cdr3_aa: ASSLADGEDIQY

v_call: TRBV10-3
cdr3_length: 13
j_call: TRBJ1-1
cdr3_aa: AISDWSGLNTEAF

v_call: TRBV7-9
cdr3_length: 13
j_call: TRBJ2-7
cdr3_aa: ASSGGTDLPYEQY

v_call: TRBV25-1
cdr3_length: 12
j_call: TRBJ1-6
cdr3_aa: ASSDGSYNSPLH

v_call: TRBV4-3
cdr3_length: 11
j_call: TRBJ2-3
cdr3_aa: ASSQGAADTQY

v_call: TRBV4-3
cdr3_length: 13
j_call: TRBJ2-2
cdr3_aa: ASSHLGGHTGELF

v_call: TRBV29-1
cdr3_length: 11
j_call: TRBJ2-2
cdr3_aa: SVRSANTGELF

v_call: TRBV9
cdr3_length: 12
j_call: TRBJ2-1
cdr3_aa: ASSVAGTSYEQF

v_call: TRBV11-2
cdr3_length: 17
j_call: TRBJ2-1
cdr3_aa: ASSPLLLGTSRPYNEQF

v_call: TRBV5-5
cdr3_length: 10
j_call: TRBJ1-2
cdr3_aa: ASTGTGNGYT

v_call: TRBV6-5
cdr3_length: 12
j_call: TRBJ2-7
cdr3_aa: ASSPGLAGYEQY

v_call: TRBV7-8
cdr3_length: 16
j_call: TRBJ1-3
cdr3_aa: ASSLGWGPRRSGNTIY

v_call: TRBV3-1
cdr3_length: 15
j_call: TRBJ1-6
cdr3_aa: ASSQVPLSSYNSPLH

v_call: TRBV29-1
cdr3_length: 10
j_call: TRBJ1-1
cdr3_aa: SVDYGSTEAF

v_call: TRBV5-6
cdr3_length: 13
j_call: TRBJ1-1
cdr3_aa: ASSIPGRQIPEAF

v_call: TRBV20-1
cdr3_length: 14
j_call: TRBJ1-5
cdr3_aa: SARDRRDMRNQPQH

v_call: TRBV5-1
cdr3_length: 15
j_call: TRBJ2-7
cdr3_aa: ASSTGPRVSHSYEQY

v_call: TRBV6-5
cdr3_length: 15
j_call: TRBJ2-1
cdr3_aa: ASSYGLAGGPPNEQF

v_call: TRBV20-1
cdr3_length: 9
j_call: TRBJ2-1
cdr3_aa: SGAEGDEQF

v_call: TRBV7-2
cdr3_length: 14
j_call: TRBJ2-1
cdr3_aa: ASRRLAGEPFDEQF

v_call: TRBV5-1
cdr3_length: 13
j_call: TRBJ2-5
cdr3_aa: ASSELGREQETQY

v_call: TRBV4-3
cdr3_length: 10
j_call: TRBJ2-1
cdr3_aa: ASSSPGGPEF

v_call: TRBV9
cdr3_length: 13
j_call: TRBJ2-2
cdr3_aa: ASSSGGGRTGELF

v_call: TRBV6-5
cdr3_length: 12
j_call: TRBJ1-1
cdr3_aa: ASSWDPGDTEAF

v_call: TRBV20-1
cdr3_length: 16
j_call: TRBJ1-5
cdr3_aa: SARDIYGGQGSHQPQH

v_call: TRBV19
cdr3_length: 12
j_call: TRBJ2-2
cdr3_aa: ASWTSGATGELF

v_call: TRBV20-1
cdr3_length: 15
j_call: TRBJ2-3
cdr3_aa: SASKAGTLTSTDTQY

v_call: TRBV4-1
cdr3_length: 13
j_call: TRBJ2-1
cdr3_aa: ASSQVRGPYNEQF